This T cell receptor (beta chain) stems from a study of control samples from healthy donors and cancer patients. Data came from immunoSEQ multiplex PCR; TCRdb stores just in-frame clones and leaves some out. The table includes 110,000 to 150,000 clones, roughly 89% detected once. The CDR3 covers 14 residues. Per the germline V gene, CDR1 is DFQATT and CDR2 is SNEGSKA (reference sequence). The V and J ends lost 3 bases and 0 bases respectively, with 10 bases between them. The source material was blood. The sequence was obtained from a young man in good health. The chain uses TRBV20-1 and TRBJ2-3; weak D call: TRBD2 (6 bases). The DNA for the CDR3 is TGCAGTGCTAGTCCTAGCGCAAGCACAGATACGCAGTATTTT. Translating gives CSASPSASTDTQYF.